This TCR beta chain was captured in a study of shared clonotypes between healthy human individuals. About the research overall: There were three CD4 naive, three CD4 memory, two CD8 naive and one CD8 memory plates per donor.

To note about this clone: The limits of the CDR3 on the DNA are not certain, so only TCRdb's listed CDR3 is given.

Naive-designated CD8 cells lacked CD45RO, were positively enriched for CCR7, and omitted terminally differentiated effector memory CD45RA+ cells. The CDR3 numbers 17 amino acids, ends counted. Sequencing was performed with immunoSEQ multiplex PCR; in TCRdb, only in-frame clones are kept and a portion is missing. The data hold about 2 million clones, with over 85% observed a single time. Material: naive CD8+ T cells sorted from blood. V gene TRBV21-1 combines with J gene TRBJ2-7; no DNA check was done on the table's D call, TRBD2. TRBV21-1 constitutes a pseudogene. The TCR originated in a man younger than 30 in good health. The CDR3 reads CASSKAHWASGSDEQYF.